The rows below give T cell receptor beta chains drawn from one sample of a study of T cell responses to AZD1222 COVID-19 vaccine. Assay: immunoSEQ multiplex PCR; the TCRdb copy retains only in-frame clones and omits some. The table lists more than 95,000 clones, about 88% of them singletons. Sequenced here: peripheral blood, sampled on day 0 of AZD1222 vaccination. The receptor source for this set is an adult in good health. The conserved cysteine and the conserved F or W are not part of the CDR3 here. Fields, in order: D gene, V gene, CDR3 protein. The D gene is left open where the match is weak.

>-|TRBV7-6
ASRPNTGSSYEQY
>-|TRBV27
ASSFRQHSNEQY
>TRBD1|TRBV5-1
ASSQTGMNTEAF
>-|TRBV2
ASTSGVPSSYNSPLH
>-|TRBV30
AWSVSGPDTQY
>TRBD2|TRBV28
ASSLYSGATDTQY
>-|TRBV28
ASSSPSRPAQNQPQH
>-|TRBV27
ASSSYDRPLGYEQY
>-|TRBV27
ASSPQGRSYNEQF
>-|TRBV9
ASSPGLSYNSPLH
>-|TRBV11-3
ASSLDRWETQY
>TRBD1|TRBV28
ASSALLDRGGQPQH
>-|TRBV20-1
SARGGREQY
>TRBD2|TRBV5-1
ASSQTSGTSTTQY
>TRBD1|TRBV24-1
ATSDPGQLTGELF
>TRBD2|TRBV28
ASSFPGLAGPSGELF
>TRBD1|TRBV27
ASRRQGSDEQF
>-|TRBV28
ASSLMGTDTQY
>TRBD2|TRBV7-2
ACKRLAGEGGELF
>-|TRBV4-2
ASSQDAYEQY
>-|TRBV18
ASSFAKSNTEAF
>TRBD2|TRBV5-4
ASSSKREGTDTQY
>-|TRBV6-4
ASSDSGPGDQPQH
>-|TRBV7-3
ASSLGGGQPQH
>-|TRBV5-5
ASSSRGDTEAF
>-|TRBV7-3
ASSLAGQAGELF
>TRBD1|TRBV15
ATSRDFGTGAYNEQF
>TRBD2|TRBV2
ASRPGLAGHEQF
>TRBD1|TRBV19
ASSPTGFVEKLF
>TRBD2|TRBV5-5
ASSQGLADEGTQY
>-|TRBV5-4
ASSLAMGVKGETQY
>-|TRBV29-1
SVEERDRGRQY
>-|TRBV28
ATQENYGYT
>TRBD2|TRBV10-3
ATRTSVEQF
>-|TRBV4-2
ASSQDRGSHQPQH
>-|TRBV3-1/TRBV3-2
ASSQGRTTAVGNIQY
>-|TRBV9
ASSLTGTPSYEQY
>TRBD1|TRBV28
ASSLGGQGAYQPQH
>TRBD1|TRBV6-1
ASSDTDRVSGKLF